This TCR beta chain stems from a study of radiotherapy plus CTLA-4 blockade in lung cancer. Study-wide results and limits: Radiotherapy with ipilimumab was followed by blood expansion of tumor-derived clones. Among reported predictors of response, early blood T cell clone dynamics with interferon-beta performed best.

Germline V gene lookup returns CDR1 SGHRS and CDR2 YFSETQ. The CDR3 loop spans 16 amino acids. The V gene end was trimmed by 4 bases and the J gene end by 3 bases; junction bases not matched to a gene: 9. Ipilimumab-mediated CTLA-4 blockade plus focal radiation was given to patients having chemo-refractory metastatic non-small-cell lung cancer. The assay was immunoSEQ multiplex PCR, and TCRdb's table has in-frame clones only and misses some. Altogether over 75,000 clones are present, about 83% being singletons, with the ten largest covering roughly 0.84%. A word on this clone: Its antigen is as yet unknown.

The clonotype was recovered from a human donor with non-small cell lung cancer who had stable disease on radiotherapy plus ipilimumab. The rearrangement uses TRBV5-1 and TRBJ1-3; 8 bases are shared with TRBD1. This material consisted of peripheral blood, taken from a patient treated with radiotherapy plus ipilimumab. The CDR3 nucleotides are TGCGCCAGCAGCAAGGGACAGGACCTAAATGGAAACACCATATATTTT. Translating gives CASSKGQDLNGNTIYF.